These T cell receptor beta chains were read from a single sample in a study of breast tumors, draining lymph nodes, adjacent tissues. TCRdb called the multiplex PCR reads again in MiXCR, with one record for every CDR3 protein. The sample has 140,000 or so distinct CDR3 sequences; 32% are singletons. The sequenced sample was axillary lymph node tissue. Receptor source: a female donor with breast cancer. Some clones in this sample may be carry-over from other donors' samples. The CDR3 runs from the conserved cysteine through the conserved F or W. The D gene is left open where the match is weak. Part of the rows lack a size; the others show once, few, many or a class for expanded clones.

J gene,V gene,D gene,clone size,CDR3 DNA,CDR3 protein
TRBJ2-5,TRBV29-1,TRBD1,NA,TGCAGCGGGACCGGGACAGGGGGCGGAGAGACCCAGTACTTC,CSGTGTGGGETQYF
TRBJ1-4,TRBV6-1,NA,many,TGTGCCAGCAGTAGGGGGGGAAAACTGTTTTTT,CASSRGGKLFF
TRBJ1-5,TRBV7-9,NA,NA,TGTGCCAGCAGCCAAGGGGTGGCAGCCCAGAAGGGGGGTAGCAATCAGCCCCAGCATTTT,CASSQGVAAQKGGSNQPQHF
TRBJ1-4,TRBV25-1,NA,NA,TGTGCCAGCAGTGCGCAGGGGACAACCTACAATGAAAAACTGTTTTTT,CASSAQGTTYNEKLFF
TRBJ1-6,TRBV10-3,TRBD1,NA,TGTGCCATCAGTGGGACAGGAACAGATAATTCACCCCTCCACTTT,CAISGTGTDNSPLHF
TRBJ2-1,TRBV19,TRBD2,many,TGTGCCAGTACGGAGCGGGGGGCCGGGTTGGTCAATGAGCAGTTCTTC,CASTERGAGLVNEQFF
TRBJ2-1,TRBV7-2,TRBD1,NA,TGTGCCAGCAGCTTACCGCCTCCCGGGACAGACAATGGGCGGTTCTTC,CASSLPPPGTDNGRFF
TRBJ1-6,TRBV5-1,NA,NA,TGCGCCAGCAGAAGGGCAGGGTTAAATTCCCCCCTCCACTTT,CASRRAGLNSPLHF
TRBJ1-6,TRBV2,NA,NA,TGTGCCAGCAGGGGGGGGGGGAATTCCCCCCTCCACTTT,CASRGGGNSPLHF
TRBJ2-1,TRBV27,TRBD2,many,TGTGCCAGCAGCTACCAAGACGGGGGGAATGAGCAGTTCTTC,CASSYQDGGNEQFF
TRBJ1-6,TRBV5-5,NA,NA,TGTGCCAGCAGCTTGGGGCAGGCATATTCGCCCCTCCACTTT,CASSLGQAYSPLHF
TRBJ2-7,TRBV10-3,TRBD1,many,TGTGCCATCAGGGGACAGGGGGCTGGAGAGCAGTACTTC,CAIRGQGAGEQYF
TRBJ1-6,TRBV7-2,NA,NA,TGTGCCAGCAGCTTAAGGCAGGATTTACCCCTCCACTTT,CASSLRQDLPLHF
TRBJ1-5,TRBV19,TRBD1,NA,TGTGCCAGTAGTGGTGACAGGGAAGCGAATCAGCCCCAGCATTTT,CASSGDREANQPQHF
TRBJ2-1,TRBV29-1,TRBD1,NA,TGCAGCGGGGGGACAGGGGGTCGAAATGAGCAGTTCTTC,CSGGTGGRNEQFF
TRBJ1-3,TRBV5-8,NA,many,TGTGCCAGCAGCTTGGGGGGTTACAGGACCGCTGGAAACACCATATATTTT,CASSLGGYRTAGNTIYF
TRBJ1-1,TRBV18,NA,NA,TGTGCCAGCTCACCACAGTTAATTTCGCGAGACATGAGCACTGAAGCTTTCTTT,CASSPQLISRDMSTEAFF
TRBJ2-7,TRBV20-1,NA,many,TGCAGTGCTAGACCTCCGGGTTCCTCTCCCGAGCAGTACTTC,CSARPPGSSPEQYF
TRBJ2-5,TRBV6-2/TRBV6-3,TRBD2,few,TGTGCCAGCAGTTTTACCGGACTAGCTCGGGAGACCCAGTACTTC,CASSFTGLARETQYF
TRBJ2-5,TRBV7-2,NA,many,TGTGCCAGCAGCCCCCGAGGGGGAGGGGAGACCCAGTACTTC,CASSPRGGGETQYF
TRBJ1-2,TRBV6-6,NA,many,TGTGCCAGCAGTCACGGGTTCTCGGCGGACTATGGCTACACCTTC,CASSHGFSADYGYTF
TRBJ2-1,TRBV5-4,TRBD2,NA,TGTGCCAGCAGCTCACCTGGTAGCGGGGTTTCCAATGAGCAGTTCTTC,CASSSPGSGVSNEQFF
TRBJ1-4,TRBV27,NA,many,TGTGCCAGCAGTTTATACAGCCAGGTCGGGGGAAAACTGTTTTTT,CASSLYSQVGGKLFF
TRBJ2-3,TRBV7-8,NA,NA,TGTGCCAGCAGTTCCACAGGGAATACGCAGTATTTT,CASSSTGNTQYF
TRBJ1-2,TRBV6-5,NA,many,TGTGCCAGTGCGACGACAGCCTATGGCTACACCTTC,CASATTAYGYTF
TRBJ1-3,TRBV7-8,NA,many,TGTGCCAGCAGCTTTGCCAGGGACTCTGGAAACACCATATATTTT,CASSFARDSGNTIYF
TRBJ1-3,TRBV24-1,NA,NA,TGTGCCACCAGTGATCACGACAGGGGAAACACCATATATTTT,CATSDHDRGNTIYF
TRBJ1-5,TRBV2,NA,NA,TGTGCCAGCAGCGGGACACAAGAGACCCAGCATTTT,CASSGTQETQHF
TRBJ1-6,TRBV30,NA,many,TGTGCCTGGAGTGTAGACCCGCCGAATTCACCCCTCCACTTT,CAWSVDPPNSPLHF
TRBJ1-1,TRBV29-1,TRBD1,few,TGCAGCGTCCACACATCCGGGACAGGGCCGAGCACTGAAGCTTTCTTT,CSVHTSGTGPSTEAFF
TRBJ2-5,TRBV6-1,NA,many,TGTGCCAGCAGAGCGACAGCACCGGGGGAGACCCAGTACTTC,CASRATAPGETQYF
TRBJ1-2,TRBV29-1,NA,NA,TGCAGCGTTGAAGAGGGGCAGGGAAATTATGGCTGCACCTTC,CSVEEGQGNYGCTF
TRBJ2-5,TRBV20-1,NA,many,TGCAGTGCTAGACCTAAAATTCGTAGGGAGACCCAGTACTTC,CSARPKIRRETQYF
TRBJ2-5,TRBV7-6,NA,many,TGTGCCAGCAGCTCGTCGATCGGAACGGAGACCCAGTACTTC,CASSSSIGTETQYF
TRBJ2-7,TRBV20-1,NA,few,TGCAGTGCTCATCATGACGGGGGTTCCGCGCAGTACTTC,CSAHHDGGSAQYF
TRBJ1-4,TRBV20-1,NA,NA,TGCAGTGCTAGAGTAGGGGGGGATAATGAAAAACTGTTTTTT,CSARVGGDNEKLFF
TRBJ1-5,TRBV20-1,NA,many,TGCAGTGCTAGACGGGGAGGTGCCCTTGGGCAGCCCCAGCATTTT,CSARRGGALGQPQHF
TRBJ2-5,TRBV5-1,TRBD2,many,TGCGCCAGCAGCTTGGGACTAGCGGAGTTATGGCACTTC,CASSLGLAELWHF
TRBJ1-2,TRBV19,TRBD1,NA,TGTGCCAGTAGTATGGGACAGGGACTATGGGGCTACACCTTC,CASSMGQGLWGYTF
TRBJ2-3,TRBV7-3,TRBD2,NA,TGTGCCAGCAGCCAAACGGGGGGATCAGATACGCAGTATTTT,CASSQTGGSDTQYF
TRBJ1-2,TRBV28,NA,few,NA,CASSSSAGGNYGYTF
TRBJ1-4,TRBV6-5,NA,many,TGTGCCAGCAGTCACCGGCAGGGGTTGGAAAAACTGTTTTTT,CASSHRQGLEKLFF
TRBJ1-2,TRBV5-1,TRBD1,many,TGCGCCAGCAGCTCAAAACAGGGGGCGTCTGGCTACACCTTC,CASSSKQGASGYTF
TRBJ2-2,TRBV7-2,TRBD1,many,TGTGCCAGCAGTCTGACAGGGGCGGCCGGGGAGCTGTTTTTT,CASSLTGAAGELFF
TRBJ2-3,TRBV7-3,NA,once,TGTGCCAGCACGGCTAAGGGGCACACATACACGCAGTATTTT,CASTAKGHTYTQYF
TRBJ2-1,TRBV7-9,TRBD2,many,TGTGCCAGCAGCTCCGGACTAGCGGCTTACAATGAGCAGTTCTTC,CASSSGLAAYNEQFF
TRBJ1-5,TRBV20-1,NA,NA,TGCAGTGCAGAAGGACGGAGCAATCAGCCCCAGCATTTT,CSAEGRSNQPQHF
TRBJ1-3,TRBV2,NA,NA,TGTGCCAGCAGTGAAATGGGCTCTGGAAACACCATATATTTT,CASSEMGSGNTIYF
TRBJ2-6,TRBV19,TRBD1,many,TGTGCCACTCGTCCCGGGACAGGAATGAAAGGGGCCAACGTCCTGACTTTC,CATRPGTGMKGANVLTF
TRBJ1-3,TRBV2,NA,many,TGTGCCAGCAGTGAAGCCGGAGTGAACACCATATATTTT,CASSEAGVNTIYF
TRBJ1-2,TRBV11-2,NA,NA,TGTGCCAGCAGCGACTCCTGGGTCGCGGCTCCCCGCGGCTACACCTTC,CASSDSWVAAPRGYTF
TRBJ2-1,TRBV29-1,NA,many,TGCAGCGTTGAAGGCATGGCCATGAGGGGGAGGAATGAGCAGTTCTTC,CSVEGMAMRGRNEQFF
TRBJ2-3,TRBV29-1,TRBD1,NA,TGCAGCGCCCGGACGACAGGGGGCACAGATACGCAGTATTTT,CSARTTGGTDTQYF
TRBJ2-7,TRBV9,TRBD1,many,TGTGCCAGCAGCCCAACCCAGGGGGTTGGCCTCCTTCGCGAGCAGTACTTC,CASSPTQGVGLLREQYF
TRBJ2-2,TRBV6-5,NA,many,TGTGCCAGCACCCTGACAGCGTTTTCCGGGGAGCTGTTTTTT,CASTLTAFSGELFF
TRBJ2-4,TRBV19,NA,NA,TGTGCCAGTAGGCAGGGGGGACCCAAAAACATTCAGTACTTC,CASRQGGPKNIQYF
TRBJ2-2,TRBV7-9,TRBD2,NA,TGTGCCAGCAGCTGGGGCGGGGGGGCGAACACCGGGGAGCTGTTTTTT,CASSWGGGANTGELFF
TRBJ2-2,TRBV12-3/TRBV12-4,TRBD1,many,TGTGCCAGCGCTCAGGGGGCGCGTATATACACCGGGGAGCTGTTTTTT,CASAQGARIYTGELFF